What follows are 10 T cell receptor beta chains derived from one specimen sequenced in a study of breast tumors, draining lymph nodes, adjacent tissues. TCRdb used MiXCR to reprocess the multiplex PCR reads, holding one entry per CDR3 protein. Among fewer than 250,000 distinct CDR3 sequences listed, approximately 29% were seen once. Samples came from axillary lymph nodes draining the breast cancer. Sequenced material: axillary lymph node tissue. All receptors come from a female donor with breast cancer. Some clones in this sample may be carry-over from other donors' samples.

This clonotype was seen many times. This chain joins TRBV4-1 and TRBJ2-3, with a possible D match to TRBD1 (5 bases). V was trimmed by 4 bases and J by 4 bases, leaving 9 bases between them. This CDR3 contains 13 residues. CDR1 MGHRA and CDR2 YSYEKL come from the germline V gene. In nucleotides, the CDR3 is TGCGCCAGCAGCCGCCCAGGGCCAGATACGCAGTATTTT. Its protein is CASSRPGPDTQYF.

The CDR3 nucleotides read TGTGCCAGCAGTTCAGGACTAGCGGGAGTCTCGGATACGCAGTATTTT. Residues: CASSSGLAGVSDTQYF. The rearrangement joins TRBV14 to TRBJ2-3; 13 positions match TRBD2. The CDR3 has 16 amino acids. Germline V gene lookup returns CDR1 SGHDN and CDR2 FVKESK. The trim removed 6 bases at V and 6 bases at J, leaving 9 bases unmatched. The full variable domain, completed using reference TRBV14 and TRBJ2-3, is EAGVTQFPSHSVIEKGQTVTLRCDPISGHDNLYWYRRVMGKEIKFLLHFVKESKQDESGMPNNRFLAERTGGTYSTLKVQPAELEDSGVYFCASSSGLAGVSDTQYFGPGTRLTVL.

The table lists this clonotype with a count of one. It may be a read error: a sequence one base away is much more abundant. The chain has TRBV5-6 and TRBJ1-2; D gene unclear. Trimming stripped 6 bases from V and 7 bases from J, with 19 bases between. CDR3 length: 14 amino acids. Looked up from germline, CDR1 is SGHDT and CDR2 is YYEEEE. This CDR3 is CASNSPHTTGGYTF. The CDR3 DNA follows: TGTGCCAGCAACTCGCCCCATACTACGGGTGGCTACACCTTC.

Points on this clonotype: It is likely a read error, because the conserved phenylalanine at the end of the CDR3 is missing. The chain joins TRBV11-3 to TRBJ2-1; the D gene is possibly TRBD2 (5 bases). V was pared by 2 bases and J by 0 bases, with 14 bases between. The germline V gene has CDR1 SGHNT and CDR2 YENEEA. This CDR3 contains 17 residues. The CDR3 here is CASSLFPGVSSYNEQFL. For the CDR3, the DNA is TGTGCCAGCAGCTTATTCCCCGGGGTGAGCTCCTACAATGAGCAGTTCTTG.

This chain joins TRBV6-5 and TRBJ2-7, with TRBD2 identical over 7 bases. The length of the CDR3 is 14 residues. With 5 bases clipped from V and 6 bases from J, the junction kept 10 bases outside the gene matches. Looked up from germline, CDR1 is MNHEY and CDR2 is SVGAGI. CDR3 DNA sequence: TGTGCCAGCAGTCACCTGGCGGGAGAGCGCGAGCAGTACTTC. Protein sequence: CASSHLAGEREQYF.

This chain uses TRBV20-1 with TRBJ1-5; 11 positions match TRBD1. CDR1 and CDR2 (germline): DFQATT, SNEGSKA (reference sequence). After removal of 1 base from V and 6 bases from J, the junction contained 8 bases not matched to a gene. The CDR3 spans 16 residues. The CDR3 is CSARGSGQGATQPQHF. The DNA for the CDR3 is TGCAGTGCTAGAGGAAGTGGACAGGGGGCGACTCAGCCCCAGCATTTT.

Comments on this clonotype: Germline and junction disagree at one end, which may indicate a read error. In nucleotides, the CDR3 is TGTGCCTGCAGCTACGGGACAAGGCGGACCGGGGAGCTGCTTTTT. Encoded protein: CACSYGTRRTGELLF. V and J are TRBV6-5 and TRBJ2-2, with a weak D call TRBD1 (6 bases). This CDR3 has 15 amino acids. The germline gives CDR1 MNHEY, CDR2 SVGAGI.

This clonotype was picked up many times. This may be a read error: a much more frequent sequence differs by one nucleotide. The chain is built from TRBV11-2 and TRBJ2-1; TRBD2 matches 9 bases. From germline, CDR1 is SGHAT and CDR2 FQNNGV. This CDR3 spans 19 amino acids. V shed 4 bases, J shed 9 bases, and the junction held 22 bases outside the gene matches. CDR3 bases: TGTGCCAGCAGCTCCCCGCGGGACACGGTAGCGGGAGAGTCACGTGAGCAGTTCTTC. Translated, it gives CASSSPRDTVAGESREQFF.

This clonotype appeared many times. V usage is TRBV6-2 or TRBV6-3 and J usage is TRBJ2-3; D not resolved. V was cut by 5 bases and J by 0 bases, with 12 bases left in between. The CDR3 is 15 amino acids. Per germline, CDR1 MNHEY and CDR2 SVGEGT. Written as DNA, the CDR3 is TGTGCCAGCAGTGCCCATAGGGCCAGCACAGATACGCAGTATTTT. Its protein is CASSAHRASTDTQYF.

This clonotype was picked up a small number of times. V is TRBV11-1 and J is TRBJ2-5, with D tentatively TRBD1 (6 bases). Germline V CDR1 and CDR2: SGHAT, FQDESV (reference sequence). V lost 8 bases, J lost 5 bases, and 21 bases lay in between. The CDR3 loop spans 15 amino acids. This CDR3 reads CASGHPGVRGETQYF. CDR3 DNA: TGTGCCAGCGGCCATCCAGGGGTTCGTGGGGAGACCCAGTACTTC.